A single sample is the source of the 27 T cell receptor beta chains below, sequenced in a study of blood T cell repertoires in COVID-19. Using immunoSEQ multiplex PCR, the repertoire was profiled, and TCRdb retains in-frame clones only, with some absent. This sample has 150,000 or so clones, with approximately 86% found just once. The sequenced sample was PBMCs or T cells enriched from blood (not recorded which). These TCRs come from a woman between 35 and 50 years old who had been exposed to COVID-19.

The J gene is TRBJ2-3, the V gene TRBV6-6, with TRBD2 matching 13 bases. V was pared by 7 bases and J by 2 bases, with 6 bases of the junction left unmatched. The CDR3 spans 16 residues. Germline V gene data show CDR1 as MNHNY and CDR2 as SVGAGI (reference sequence). The CDR3 nucleotides are TGTGCCAGCATTTCGGGACTAGCGGGAATCACAGATACGCAGTATTTT. It codes for CASISGLAGITDTQYF.

The chain is built from TRBV10-2 and TRBJ2-1; 13 bases align to TRBD2. The CDR3 loop spans 13 amino acids. Germline V gene data show CDR1 as WSHSY and CDR2 as SAAADI. J lost 10 bases, V lost 8 bases, and 5 bases had no gene match. This chain's CDR3 is CASRLAGGDEQFF. DNA of the CDR3: TGCGCCAGCCGACTAGCGGGGGGTGACGAGCAGTTCTTC.

The chain recombines TRBV13 with TRBJ1-6, with 11 bases lining up with TRBD1. Germline values: CDR1 PRHDT, CDR2 FYEKMQ (reference sequence). The CDR3 has 16 residues. With V trimmed by 0 bases and J by 10 bases, 5 bases remained unmatched. The CDR3 protein is CASSLGGTGGISPLHF. Here the CDR3 DNA reads TGTGCCAGCAGCTTAGGAGGGACAGGGGGAATCTCACCCCTCCACTTT.

At least ten counts were recorded for this clone. The gene calls are TRBV29-1 and TRBJ2-5; D is unresolved. The CDR3 contains 12 residues. The germline V gene has CDR1 SQVTM and CDR2 ANQGSEA. V lost 8 bases, J lost 1 base, and 11 bases lay in between. The DNA for the CDR3 is TGCAGCTCCCTAAGATCCCAAGAGACCCAGTACTTC. It encodes CSSLRSQETQYF. The variable domain in full, completed from reference TRBV29-1 and TRBJ2-5, reads SAVISQKPSRDICQRGTSLTIQCQVDSQVTMMFWYRQQPGQSLTLIATANQGSEATYESGFVIDKFPISRPNLTFSTLTVSNMSPEDSSIYLCSSLRSQETQYFGPGTRLLVL.

The V and J genes are TRBV12-5 and TRBJ1-4; 9 nucleotides match TRBD1. J was trimmed by 1 base and V by 3 bases; bases with no gene match: 15. Germline V gene lookup returns CDR1 LGHNT and CDR2 FRNRAP. The length of the CDR3 is 20 residues. The CDR3 spells CASGLILGTGRRRTNEKLFF. The CDR3 nucleotides are TGTGCTAGTGGTTTAATTTTAGGGACAGGGAGGAGAAGAACTAATGAAAAACTGTTTTTT.

The chain couples TRBV2 to TRBJ1-2; 12 bases align to TRBD1. Trimming removed 6 bases from V and 8 bases from J; junction bases left unmatched: 10. The germline gives CDR1 SNHLY, CDR2 FYNNEI. The CDR3 covers 15 residues. CDR3 loop: CASSQPGQGARGYTF. As DNA, the CDR3 is TGTGCCAGCAGCCAGCCGGGACAGGGGGCGCGGGGCTACACCTTC. The complete variable domain, with remaining parts taken from reference TRBV2 and TRBJ1-2, reads EPEVTQTPSHQVTQMGQEVILRCVPISNHLYFYWYRQILGQKVEFLVSFYNNEISEKSEIFDDQFSVERPDGSNFTLKIRSTKLEDSAMYFCASSQPGQGARGYTFGSGTRLTVV.

The chain uses TRBV10-3 and TRBJ2-3, with a tentative D call TRBD2 (5 bases). CDR3 length: 17 residues. V lost 5 bases and J 0 bases, leaving 18 bases between the germline ends. CDR1 and CDR2 (germline): ENHRY, SYGVKD. Here the CDR3 reads CAISPGEGIYSTDTQYF. CDR3 nucleotides: TGTGCCATCAGTCCTGGCGAGGGAATCTATAGCACAGATACGCAGTATTTT.

The chain has TRBV3-1 (or the pseudogene TRBV3-2) and TRBJ2-7; a weak D match, TRBD1 (5 bases). This CDR3 has 14 residues. With 2 bases removed from V and 3 bases from J, the gap between germline ends came to 11 bases. Germline lookup yields CDR1 LGHDT and CDR2 YNNKEL (reference sequence). The CDR3 here is CASSQQGPIYEQYF. The CDR3 nucleotides are TGTGCCAGCAGCCAACAGGGCCCGATCTACGAGCAGTACTTC.

This chain links TRBV6-5 with TRBJ1-6; D is undetermined. The CDR3 length is 14 residues. Germline V lookup: CDR1 MNHEY, CDR2 SVGAGI. V was cut by 6 bases and J by 8 bases, with 14 bases left in between. CDR3 sequence: CASSDRPRDSPLHF. The CDR3 DNA is TGTGCCAGCAGCGACCGACCGAGGGATTCACCCCTCCACTTT.

The chain has TRBV19 and TRBJ2-5, with 14 bases identical to TRBD2. Germline CDR1 reads LNHDA; CDR2 reads SQIVND (reference sequence). The CDR3 length is 17 residues. With V trimmed by 5 bases and J by 2 bases, 7 bases remained unmatched. CDR3 residues: CASSAGLAGGLQETQYF. CDR3 nucleotide sequence: TGTGCCAGTAGTGCCGGACTAGCGGGGGGACTTCAAGAGACCCAGTACTTC.

This clone was picked up one time. The gene calls are TRBV5-1 and TRBJ1-4, with 8 bases fitting TRBD1. From germline, CDR1 is SGHRS and CDR2 YFSETQ. V dropped 4 bases and J dropped 2; count of bases not matched to a gene: 4. The CDR3 has 15 amino acids. The CDR3 coding sequence is TGCGCCAGCAGCACTCAGGGGGCCACTAATGAAAAACTGTTTTTT. Residues: CASSTQGATNEKLFF.

The rearrangement links TRBV12-3 or TRBV12-4 to TRBJ1-5; D may be TRBD1 (5 bases). This CDR3 comprises 13 residues. Trimming shortened V by 2 bases and J by 4 bases, and 6 bases separated the two germline ends. The CDR3, as DNA: TGTGCCAGCAGTTTACAGGGTAATCAGCCCCAGCATTTT. This codes for CASSLQGNQPQHF.

This clone appeared once. The chain uses TRBV6-2 or TRBV6-3 and TRBJ1-5, with D hard to call. Between the trimmed V and J ends, which lost 4 bases and 0 bases, there was a span of 4 bases. Germline CDR1 reads MNHEY; CDR2 reads SVGEGT. The CDR3 spans 13 residues. The CDR3 reads CASSFLSNQPQHF. In DNA, the CDR3 is TGTGCCAGCAGTTTCCTTAGCAATCAGCCCCAGCATTTT.

J is TRBJ1-1 and V is TRBV5-5; D is ambiguous. CDR1 SGHKS and CDR2 YYEKEE come from the germline V gene (reference sequence). With 5 bases removed from V and 0 bases from J, the gap between germline ends came to 11 bases. This CDR3 has 14 residues. The CDR3 loop reads CASSWTVMNTEAFF. CDR3 nucleotides: TGTGCCAGCAGTTGGACTGTCATGAACACTGAAGCTTTCTTT.

The chain combines TRBV28 with TRBJ1-1; D unclear. V was pared by 2 bases and J by 3 bases, with 7 bases between. The germline CDR1 and CDR2 sequences are MDHEN and SYDVKM. The CDR3 sequence is 13 residues long. The CDR3 DNA follows: TGTGCCAGCAGTTTACCGGGAGACACTGAAGCTTTCTTT. The encoded protein is CASSLPGDTEAFF.

This chain joins TRBV4-1 and TRBJ2-7; the D is unclear. Germline CDR1 MGHRA, CDR2 YSYEKL. This CDR3 is built from 15 residues. Trimming took 4 bases from V and 5 from J, leaving 18 bases between them. The CDR3 sequence: CASSPDAQAPDEQYF. CDR3 DNA sequence: TGCGCCAGCAGCCCCGACGCCCAGGCGCCGGACGAGCAGTACTTC.

The CDR3 here is CASSQEGAGGGEQFF. DNA for the CDR3: TGTGCCAGCAGCCAAGAGGGGGCAGGGGGCGGGGAGCAGTTCTTC. The chain employs TRBV11-3 and TRBJ2-1; 8 bases line up with TRBD1. The CDR3 contains 15 residues. The J segment lost 10 bases and the V segment lost 5 bases, leaving 13 bases of the junction unmatched. Germline loops: CDR1 SGHNT, CDR2 YENEEA.

A single count supports this clone. The gene calls are TRBV4-3 and TRBJ2-7; D not resolved. The CDR3 totals 13 residues. Germline values: CDR1 LGHNA, CDR2 YSLEER. V dropped 1 base and J dropped 3 bases, with 7 bases sitting between them. The CDR3 region has the DNA TGCGCCAGCAGCCAAGGCAGGATCTACGAGCAGTACTTC. It specifies CASSQGRIYEQYF.

This clone showed up just once. The chain couples TRBV7-2 to TRBJ2-1; TRBD2 matches 12 bases. V shed 5 bases and J 1 base; nucleotides not matched to a gene: 12. The germline V gene encodes CDR1 SGHTA and CDR2 FQGNSA. This CDR3 spans 19 amino acids. This chain's CDR3 is CASSTSGLAGGVSYNEQFF. The CDR3 DNA reads as TGTGCCAGCAGCACCTCCGGGCTAGCGGGGGGGGTATCCTACAATGAGCAGTTCTTC.

V is TRBV5-1 and J is TRBJ1-3; D might be TRBD1 (5 bases). V gave up 0 bases and J gave up 3 bases, with 10 bases separating them. The CDR3 is made up of 15 amino acids. Germline loops: CDR1 SGHRS, CDR2 YFSETQ. Here the CDR3 DNA reads TGCGCCAGCAGCTTGGGGGGCGCAAGTGGAAACACCATATATTTT. It yields the protein CASSLGGASGNTIYF.

The chain joins TRBV7-9 to TRBJ2-1; D is possibly TRBD2 (6 bases). The V end was cut by 6 bases, the J end by 9 bases, with 15 bases between. CDR1 and CDR2 from the germline V gene are SEHNR and FQNEAQ (reference sequence). The CDR3 sequence is 13 residues long. The CDR3 bases are TGTGCCAGCAGGGGACTGAGGGGCCGTGAGCAGTTCTTC. As protein: CASRGLRGREQFF.

The rearrangement links TRBV21-1 to TRBJ1-5. TRBV21-1 is given as a pseudogene. There are 15 residues in the CDR3. This chain's CDR3 is CASSRGGAVDQPQHF. The CDR3 DNA is TGTGCCAGCAGTCGGGGGGGGGCTGTAGACCAGCCCCAGCATTTT.

V and J are TRBV19 and TRBJ2-7; D possibly corresponds to TRBD1 (6 bases). The germline V gene encodes CDR1 LNHDA and CDR2 SQIVND (reference sequence). This CDR3 contains 13 residues. Between the trimmed V and J ends, which lost 3 bases and 3 bases, there was a span of 9 bases. The CDR3 region has the DNA TGTGCCAGTAGTATGGCACAGGGCTACGAGCAGTACTTC. Its translation is CASSMAQGYEQYF.

V usage is TRBV9 and J usage is TRBJ2-7; weak D call: TRBD2 (5 bases). This CDR3 spans 15 amino acids. Germline CDR1 reads SGDLS; CDR2 reads YYNGEE. V was shortened by 0 bases and J by 6 bases, with 16 bases between the two germline ends. The CDR3 region is CASSVDGDSGREQYF. The CDR3 nucleotides read TGTGCCAGCAGCGTAGACGGGGATTCGGGTCGCGAGCAGTACTTC.

Only one count was recorded for this clone. The chain employs TRBV13 and TRBJ2-3; 7 positions match TRBD2. Trimming removed 2 bases from V and 2 bases from J; junction bases left unmatched: 4. The CDR3 contains 15 residues. Germline V lookup: CDR1 PRHDT, CDR2 FYEKMQ (reference sequence). CDR3 sequence (DNA): TGTGCCAGCAGCTTATCTAGCGGCGCCACAGATACGCAGTATTTT. It translates to CASSLSSGATDTQYF.

This rearrangement joins TRBV3-1 (or the pseudogene TRBV3-2) to TRBJ1-3; D not certain. CDR1 LGHDT and CDR2 YNNKEL come from the germline V gene (reference sequence). V was shortened by 4 bases and J by 0 bases, with 13 bases between the two germline ends. CDR3 length equals 16 residues. The CDR3 spells CASSPLATISGNTIYF. The CDR3 nucleotides read TGTGCCAGCAGCCCGCTGGCGACTATCTCTGGAAACACCATATATTTT.

V usage is TRBV6-1 and J usage is TRBJ1-1; 7 bases line up with TRBD1. V trimming: 2 bases; J trimming: 1 base; junction bases outside the gene matches: 4. This CDR3 has 15 amino acids. Germline V gene lookup returns CDR1 MNHNS and CDR2 SASEGT. In DNA, the CDR3 is TGTGCCAGCAGTGAATACGCAGGGGGGAACACTGAAGCTTTCTTT. Translation gives CASSEYAGGNTEAFF.